These 5 T cell receptor beta chains originate from one sample sequenced in a study of blood T cell repertoires in COVID-19. Clones were read by immunoSEQ multiplex PCR, and TCRdb kept only the in-frame ones, dropping some. The table lists some 160,000 clones, over 80% of them singletons, with approximately 7.6% in the top ten. Material for sequencing was peripheral blood. The receptors were sampled from an elderly woman with COVID-19, enrolled during active disease.

The chain recombines TRBV27 with TRBJ2-5; TRBD2 aligns across 11 bases. From germline, CDR1 is MNHEY and CDR2 SMNVEV (reference sequence). This CDR3 contains 15 residues. Trimming cost V 5 bases and J 4 bases; bases outside gene matches: 6. The CDR3 nucleotides read TGTGCCAGCAGTACTTTACTAGCGGGAGTAGAGACCCAGTACTTC. Its translation: CASSTLLAGVETQYF.

The chain joins TRBV19 to TRBJ1-3, with D maybe TRBD1 (6 bases). The CDR3 spans 15 residues. Germline CDR1 is LNHDA and CDR2 is SQIVND (reference sequence). V dropped 0 bases and J dropped 3 bases, with 9 bases sitting between them. The CDR3: CASSIDRQVGNTIYF. CDR3 nucleotide sequence: TGTGCCAGTAGTATAGACCGACAGGTTGGAAACACCATATATTTT.

Only one count was recorded for this clone. The sample contains more than one DNA sequence encoding this CDR3. The chain couples TRBV5-1 to TRBJ1-5; maybe TRBD1 (5 bases). This CDR3 spans 15 amino acids. Trimming took off 0 bases at V and 4 bases at J, with 11 bases between the two ends. The germline V gene has CDR1 SGHRS and CDR2 YFSETQ. The CDR3 coding sequence is TGCGCCAGCAGCTTGGGGCAGGGAGGGAATCAGCCCCAGCATTTT. Translation: CASSLGQGGNQPQHF.

The chain has TRBV27 and TRBJ2-7; the D gene is possibly TRBD2 (5 bases). CDR3 length: 12 residues. Germline V gene data show CDR1 as MNHEY and CDR2 as SMNVEV (reference sequence). V was shortened by 8 bases and J by 7 bases, with 15 bases between the two germline ends. CDR3 residues: CASPPGPGEQYF. CDR3 in DNA: TGTGCCAGCCCTCCCGGGCCGGGGGAGCAGTACTTC.

As concerns this clone: Mismatch with germline at one junction end may stem from a read error. The genes are TRBV7-7 and TRBJ2-5; TRBD2 aligns across 8 bases. This CDR3 contains 19 residues. Germline-derived CDR1 and CDR2 are SSHAT and FNYEAQ (reference sequence). CDR3 protein: CASSLGGLVGQLSQETQYF. The DNA for the CDR3 is TGTGCTAGCAGCTTAGGGGGACTAGTGGGGCAGCTCTCGCAAGAGACCCAGTACTTC.